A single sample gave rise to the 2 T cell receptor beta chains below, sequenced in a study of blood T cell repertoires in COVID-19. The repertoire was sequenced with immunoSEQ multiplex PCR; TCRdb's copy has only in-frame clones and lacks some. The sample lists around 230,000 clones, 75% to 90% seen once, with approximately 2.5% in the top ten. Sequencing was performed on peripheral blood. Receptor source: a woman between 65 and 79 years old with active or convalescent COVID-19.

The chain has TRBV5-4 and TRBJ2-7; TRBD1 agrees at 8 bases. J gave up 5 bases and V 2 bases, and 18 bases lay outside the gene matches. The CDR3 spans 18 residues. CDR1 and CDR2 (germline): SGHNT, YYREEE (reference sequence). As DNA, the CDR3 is TGTGCCAGCAGCTTAGGTTTTAGGCAGGGGGCGCGAGGGGACGAGCAGTACTTC. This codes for CASSLGFRQGARGDEQYF.

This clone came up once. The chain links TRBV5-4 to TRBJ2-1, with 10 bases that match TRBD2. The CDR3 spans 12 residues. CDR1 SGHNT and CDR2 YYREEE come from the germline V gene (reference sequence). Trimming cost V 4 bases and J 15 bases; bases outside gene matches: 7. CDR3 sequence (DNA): TGTGCCAGCAGCCCGCTAGCGGGAGTTCGGTTCTTC. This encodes CASSPLAGVRFF. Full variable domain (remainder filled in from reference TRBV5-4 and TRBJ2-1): ETGVTQSPTHLIKTRGQQVTLRCSSQSGHNTVSWYQQALGQGPQFIFQYYREEENGRGNFPPRFSGLQFPNYSSELNVNALELDDSALYLCASSPLAGVRFFGPGTRLTVL.